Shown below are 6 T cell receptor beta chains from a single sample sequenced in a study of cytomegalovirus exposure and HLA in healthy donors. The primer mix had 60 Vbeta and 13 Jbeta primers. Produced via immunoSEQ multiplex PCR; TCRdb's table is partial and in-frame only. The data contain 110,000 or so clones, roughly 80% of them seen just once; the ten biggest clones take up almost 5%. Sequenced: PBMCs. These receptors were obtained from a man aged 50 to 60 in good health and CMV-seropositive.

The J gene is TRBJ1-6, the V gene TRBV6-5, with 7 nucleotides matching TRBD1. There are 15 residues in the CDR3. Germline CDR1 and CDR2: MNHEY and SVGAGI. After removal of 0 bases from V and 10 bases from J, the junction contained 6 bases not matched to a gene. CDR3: CASSYSGTASSPLHF. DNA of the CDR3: TGTGCCAGCAGTTACTCGGGGACAGCTTCCTCACCCCTCCACTTT.

CDR3 protein: CASSTQGNEQYF. DNA for the CDR3: TGTGCCAGCAGTACTCAGGGGAACGAGCAGTACTTC. This chain links TRBV6-6 with TRBJ2-7, with D perhaps TRBD1 (6 bases). The CDR3 runs 12 residues. Trimming stripped 5 bases from V and 5 bases from J, with 10 bases between. Germline V lookup: CDR1 MNHNY, CDR2 SVGAGI (reference sequence).

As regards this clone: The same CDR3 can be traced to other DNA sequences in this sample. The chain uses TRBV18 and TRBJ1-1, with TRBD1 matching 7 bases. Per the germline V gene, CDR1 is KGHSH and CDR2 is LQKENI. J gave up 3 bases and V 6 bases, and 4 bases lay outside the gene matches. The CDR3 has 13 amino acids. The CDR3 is CASSPGQDTEAFF. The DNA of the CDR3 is TGTGCCAGCTCCCCCGGACAGGACACTGAAGCTTTCTTT.

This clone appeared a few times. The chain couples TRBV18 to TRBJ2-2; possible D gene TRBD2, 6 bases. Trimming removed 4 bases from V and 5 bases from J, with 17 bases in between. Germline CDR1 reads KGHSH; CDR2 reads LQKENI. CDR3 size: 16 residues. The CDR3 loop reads CASSRAGGVRTGELFF. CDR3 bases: TGTGCCAGCTCACGTGCCGGGGGAGTTCGGACCGGGGAGCTGTTTTTT.

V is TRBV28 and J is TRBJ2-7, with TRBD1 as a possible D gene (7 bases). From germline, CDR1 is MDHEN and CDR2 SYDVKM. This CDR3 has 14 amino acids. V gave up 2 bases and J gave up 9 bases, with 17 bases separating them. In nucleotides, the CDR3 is TGTGCCAGCAGTTTAATGACAGGGAAGGGAGGGCAGTACTTC. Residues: CASSLMTGKGGQYF.

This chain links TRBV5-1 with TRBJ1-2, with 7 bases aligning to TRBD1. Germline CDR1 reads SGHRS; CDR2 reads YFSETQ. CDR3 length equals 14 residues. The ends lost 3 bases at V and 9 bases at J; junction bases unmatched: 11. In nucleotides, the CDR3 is TGCGCCAGCAGCTCTGGACAGGTGGAGGTGAGCTACACCTTC. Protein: CASSSGQVEVSYTF.